These 18 T cell receptor beta chains were all obtained from the same sample, sequenced in a study of blood T cell repertoires in COVID-19. Libraries were prepared by immunoSEQ multiplex PCR; TCRdb keeps only in-frame clonotypes and omits some of them. The sample contains 450,000 to 500,000 clones, about 88% of which appear only once. Input material: PBMCs or T cells enriched from blood (not recorded which). These receptors were collected from an older woman who had recovered from COVID-19.

The rearrangement uses TRBV19 and TRBJ1-1; a weak D match, TRBD1 (5 bases). Germline assignment: CDR1 LNHDA and CDR2 SQIVND (reference sequence). The length of the CDR3 is 16 residues. Trimming pared 4 bases from V and 0 bases from J, leaving 15 bases between. CDR3 coding DNA: TGTGCCAGTAGTACTAGTGCGGGACGGATGAACACTGAAGCTTTCTTT. It is translated as CASSTSAGRMNTEAFF. Complete variable domain (other parts from reference TRBV19 and TRBJ1-1): DGGITQSPKYLFRKEGQNVTLSCEQNLNHDAMYWYRQDPGQGLRLIYYSQIVNDFQKGDIAEGYSVSREKKESFPLTVTSAQKNPTAFYLCASSTSAGRMNTEAFFGQGTRLTVV.

This chain links TRBV4-1 with TRBJ1-4; D may be TRBD1 (6 bases). The CDR3 sequence is 15 residues long. Germline V gives CDR1 MGHRA, CDR2 YSYEKL. Trimming left V 8 bases short and J 0 bases short, with 13 bases between. Here the CDR3 DNA reads TGCGCCAGCCAGGGGAGAGGTGCAACTAATGAAAAACTGTTTTTT. This sequence encodes CASQGRGATNEKLFF.

In its sample, this clone was seen many times. The rearrangement uses TRBV19 and TRBJ2-2, with 9 bases aligning to TRBD1. The CDR3 covers 15 residues. CDR1 is LNHDA and CDR2 is SQIVND in the germline V gene (reference sequence). V lost 8 bases to trimming and J lost 4 bases; unmatched junction nucleotides: 8. CDR3 residues: CASVSGTGSTGELFF. CDR3 nucleotides: TGTGCCAGTGTCTCCGGGACAGGGAGCACCGGGGAGCTGTTTTTT.

This clone came up once. This chain joins TRBV5-1 and TRBJ1-3; 8 nucleotides align to TRBD1. Germline-derived CDR1 and CDR2 are SGHRS and YFSETQ. The CDR3 consists of 15 residues. Trimming cost V 4 bases and J 0 bases; bases outside gene matches: 3. The CDR3 protein is CASSPTGGSGNTIYF. The CDR3 DNA reads TGCGCCAGCAGCCCAACAGGGGGCTCTGGAAACACCATATATTTT.

The chain links TRBV5-6 to TRBJ2-7; TRBD1 aligns across 9 bases. CDR1 and CDR2 from the germline V gene are SGHDT and YYEEEE. There are 15 residues in the CDR3. The V gene end was trimmed by 4 bases and the J gene end by 3 bases; junction bases not matched to a gene: 8. The CDR3 loop is CASSRPGQGYYEQYV. The CDR3 coding sequence is TGTGCCAGCAGCCGTCCGGGACAGGGATACTACGAGCAGTACGTC.

This chain connects TRBV5-1 to TRBJ2-5; 8 nucleotides line up with TRBD1. V lost 5 bases and J lost 4; bases outside the gene matches: 7. Germline values: CDR1 SGHRS, CDR2 YFSETQ. CDR3 length: 14 residues. The CDR3 reads CASRTGASGETQYF. The CDR3 DNA is TGCGCCAGCAGGACAGGGGCCTCAGGAGAGACCCAGTACTTC.

The chain recombines TRBV2 with TRBJ1-5; 8 bases align to TRBD1. After removal of 4 bases from V and 6 bases from J, the junction contained 8 bases not matched to a gene. CDR3 length: 15 amino acids. Per the germline V gene, CDR1 is SNHLY and CDR2 is FYNNEI. The CDR3 nucleotides are TGTGCCAGCAGTGCTGGGGGACAGGTCGGTCAGCCCCAGCATTTT. Residues: CASSAGGQVGQPQHF.

This sequence joins TRBV2 and TRBJ2-1; maybe TRBD2 (6 bases). V lost 7 bases to trimming and J lost 5 bases, with 12 bases between them. The germline CDR1 and CDR2 sequences are SNHLY and FYNNEI. CDR3 length: 13 residues. CDR3 bases: TGTGCCAGCACCAGCGGGCCCCACAATGAGCAGTTCTTC. Translating gives CASTSGPHNEQFF.

The chain has TRBV2 and TRBJ2-2; a weak D match, TRBD1 (6 bases). This CDR3 region has 14 residues. In germline, CDR1 is SNHLY, CDR2 FYNNEI. Between the trimmed V and J ends, which lost 7 bases and 6 bases, there was a span of 15 bases. The CDR3 DNA reads TGTGCCAGCAATAGAGGGGGAGCGGCCGGGGAGCTGTTTTTT. Its translation: CASNRGGAAGELFF.

The chain uses TRBV6-5 and TRBJ2-2; a possible D gene is TRBD2 (6 bases). In germline, CDR1 is MNHEY, CDR2 SVGAGI. The CDR3 has 14 amino acids. Trimming took 6 bases from V and 6 from J, leaving 14 bases between them. The CDR3 bases are TGTGCCAGCAGGACGGGGCTAGCGTCCGGGGAGCTGTTTTTT. The encoded protein is CASRTGLASGELFF.

The chain recombines TRBV4-1 with TRBJ1-5, with D possibly being TRBD1 (6 bases). With 1 base removed from V and 8 bases from J, the gap between germline ends came to 15 bases. The CDR3 consists of 15 residues. Germline lookup yields CDR1 MGHRA and CDR2 YSYEKL. CDR3 sequence (DNA): TGCGCCAGCAGCCAAGTCGGGACACCCATGGAGCCCCAGCATTTT. It yields the protein CASSQVGTPMEPQHF.

The chain carries TRBV19 and TRBJ1-2; TRBD1 aligns across 9 bases. Germline CDR1 reads LNHDA; CDR2 reads SQIVND (reference sequence). CDR3 length equals 15 residues. Trimming at V came to 5 bases and at J to 8 bases, leaving 12 bases not matched to a gene. The chain's CDR3 is CASSAPGQGQWGYTF. The CDR3 nucleotides read TGTGCCAGTAGTGCTCCGGGACAGGGTCAATGGGGCTACACCTTC.

V usage is TRBV11-2 and J usage is TRBJ2-6; 9 bases are a match to TRBD1. The CDR3 is 17 residues long. Germline V CDR1 and CDR2: SGHAT, FQNNGV. Unmatched junction bases numbered 5, after V lost 4 bases and J lost 1 base. In DNA, the CDR3 is TGTGCCAGCAGCTCGGGGACAGGGACTTCTGGGGCCAACGTCCTGACTTTC. Translation gives CASSSGTGTSGANVLTF.

DNA for the CDR3: TGTGCCAGCAGCTTGGTAGCGGGCCGTAACAATGAGCAGTTCTTC. Amino acids: CASSLVAGRNNEQFF. The chain has TRBV5-5 and TRBJ2-1; TRBD2 matches at 7 bases. Losses at the gene ends were 0 bases for V and 5 bases for J; bases not matched to a gene: 5. Germline V CDR1 and CDR2: SGHKS, YYEKEE (reference sequence). The CDR3 has 15 amino acids.

The V call is TRBV3-1 (or the pseudogene TRBV3-2), the J call TRBJ1-2; weak D call: TRBD1 (6 bases). Between the trimmed V and J ends, which lost 0 bases and 8 bases, there was a span of 7 bases. The CDR3 is made up of 12 amino acids. Germline V gives CDR1 LGHDT, CDR2 YNNKEL (reference sequence). CDR3 DNA sequence: TGTGCCAGCAGCCAAGATGGGGGCGGCTACACCTTC. Amino acids: CASSQDGGGYTF.

The V and J genes are TRBV5-5 and TRBJ1-6; TRBD1 aligns across 7 bases. CDR1 and CDR2 from the germline V gene are SGHKS and YYEKEE (reference sequence). The V gene end was trimmed by 5 bases and the J gene end by 8 bases; junction bases not matched to a gene: 13. The CDR3 is 16 amino acids. This CDR3 is CASRRGQAPEHSPLHF. CDR3 DNA: TGTGCCAGCAGAAGAGGACAGGCTCCCGAACATTCACCCCTCCACTTT.

This chain links TRBV5-8 with TRBJ2-7; TRBD1 agrees at 7 bases. The V gene end was trimmed by 4 bases and the J gene end by 2 bases; junction bases not matched to a gene: 3. The CDR3 covers 13 residues. The germline V gene has CDR1 SGHTS and CDR2 YDEGEE. The CDR3, as DNA: TGTGCCAGCAGCGACAGGGTTGCCTACGAGCAGTACTTC. The encoded protein is CASSDRVAYEQYF.

The chain recombines TRBV15 with TRBJ1-4; a possible D gene is TRBD1 (6 bases). The CDR3 sequence is 12 residues long. Germline CDR1 reads LNHNV; CDR2 reads YYDKDF (reference sequence). V was cut by 8 bases and J by 6 bases, with 10 bases left in between. This CDR3 reads CATRDIHEKLFF. CDR3 DNA sequence: TGTGCCACCCGGGACATCCATGAAAAACTGTTTTTT.